This record concerns one TCR beta chain sequence. Its antigen is currently not known. Per sample, approximately 0.25 ug of peripheral blood genomic DNA, approximately 41,000 genome equivalents, was used for TRB amplification. The roughly 15 chronic lymphocytic leukemia controls were untreated and had no autoimmune cytopenia; mean and median ages were about 65 and 60 years, and roughly five were female. The record originates from a study of T cell clusters in autoimmune cytopenias (dated by TCRdb to between 2018 and 2020). For the wider study: The median TRB sequencing depth was approximately 52,000 reads per sample, and the median number of distinct TRB clonotypes was a few thousand per sample. In autoimmune cytopenia patients, peripheral blood TRB and IGH repertoires were sequenced during active disease and over treatment follow-up, together with healthy, CLL and autoimmune hepatitis controls. The goal of the study was to determine whether autoimmune cytopenia patients have a disease-specific immune repertoire signature that could serve as a blood-based biomarker. For primary cytopenia the controls were about two dozen age-matched healthy donors, whereas for secondary cytopenia the controls were about 15 age-matched CLL patients.

Multiplex PCR with a touch-down protocol amplified TRB rearrangements, with the TRB-A and TRB-B primer pools combined in a single tube. Illumina adapters and sample indices were added to the amplicons through two consecutive PCR reactions using Phusion HS II polymerase. After gel purification with the NucleoSpin Gel and PCR Clean-up kit, the amplicons were quantified by Qubit and checked for quality on an Agilent 2100 Bioanalyzer. Sequencing of the libraries was performed on an Illumina MiSeq with 600-cycle, single-indexed, paired-end runs. The paper's data handling went like this. Alignment and assembly of TRB reads were performed with MiXCR version 2.1.12 and the default MiXCR reference library. A clone was defined by each unique CDR3 nucleotide sequence, and the analysis included only productive sequences with two or more reads. Repertoire diversity was assessed with alpha-parameterized diversity profiles (alpha 0 to 5), including the Shannon (alpha 1) and Simpson (alpha 2) indices, which were computed with an R script. The tcR package was used to compute combinatorial TRB VJ usage, which was then compared between cohorts by principal component analysis with ade4. Using GLIPH, TCRbeta CDR3s were clustered on pairs of cohorts matched for age and read depth, and a Wilcoxon test was used to compare cluster frequencies. TCRdb reprocessed the raw reads; every CDR3 protein sequence is a single record, and DNA is not supplied. These V and J calls originate from TCRdb's pipeline instead of the authors' own analysis. For this sample, the table gives about 1,500 distinct CDR3 sequences. The ten top clones hold under 65% of the sample.

Results and caveats for the whole study, not just this receptor: The T cell clusters were defined in silico only, and their functional role remained to be validated experimentally. Compared with active autoimmune hepatitis patients, healthy donors had almost three times as many exclusive TRB clusters, a finding consistent with an autoimmunity-wide signature. The cluster-lack signature was not seen for secondary cytopenia versus CLL, apparently masked by the dominant lymphoma-associated repertoire. GLIPH suggested that primary autoimmune cytopenia patients lacked physiological T cell clusters: 51 clusters were exclusive to healthy donors versus approximately 18 exclusive to patients. The TRB repertoire shifts, including less even repertoires in secondary cytopenia and CLL, mostly reflected lymphoma bias and not autoimmunity.

These same records also appear under a second study, on T cell repertoires in aging, cancer and after chemotherapy. The second study's authors report: Donors were distributed across six age groups ranging from 30 or younger to 70 or older, with at least three individuals included per group. In the hematological group, the paired samples taken before and after chemotherapy came from chronic lymphocytic leukemia patients given fludarabine- or bendamustine-based regimens. The complete dataset included roughly 8.8 million TCR reads. Significantly lower blood TCR diversity and higher clonality were observed in untreated patients with hematological or solid cancers than in age-matched healthy donors. In healthy donors, the decline in TCR diversity with age was mainly explained by loss of richness, whereas in cancer patients loss of evenness was also found to contribute. Median generation probability increased over the chemotherapy interval in both cancer cohorts, suggesting repertoire reconstitution through rebound thymic output. According to the authors, the repertoire data do not permit conclusions about immunological memory after chemotherapy. Lymphoid organ infiltration was present in the hematological cancer patients, and this infiltration may itself impair thymic emigration or the expansion of peripheral T cells. To examine immunoaging and T cell reconstitution after chemotherapy, the study profiled TCR beta repertoires in peripheral blood from healthy donors and cancer patients. A cohort of more than 200 cancer patients (around 94 with hematological and some 120 with solid cancers) was assembled, and fewer than 100 healthy donors were included as a reference group. Processing of the TRB sequences was carried out with MiXCR versions 2.12 and 3.0.5. The repertoire metrics were Shannon diversity, evenness, clonality (defined as one minus evenness), and alpha-parameterized diversity profiles covering alpha 0 to 5. The IGoR algorithm was used to calculate generation probabilities for clones in the paired samples taken before and after chemotherapy.

The receptor was derived from a human donor with chronic lymphocytic leukemia. The sample comprised peripheral blood.

The CDR3 reads as follows: CASSQSQGVSQPQHF. This chain is built from TRBV4-3 and TRBJ1-5; TCRdb designates TRBD1, a call that cannot be tested without DNA. The germline V gene gives CDR1 as LGHNA and CDR2 as YSLEER. Spanning cysteine to phenylalanine, the CDR3 consists of 15 amino acids. Only the protein sequence is given.